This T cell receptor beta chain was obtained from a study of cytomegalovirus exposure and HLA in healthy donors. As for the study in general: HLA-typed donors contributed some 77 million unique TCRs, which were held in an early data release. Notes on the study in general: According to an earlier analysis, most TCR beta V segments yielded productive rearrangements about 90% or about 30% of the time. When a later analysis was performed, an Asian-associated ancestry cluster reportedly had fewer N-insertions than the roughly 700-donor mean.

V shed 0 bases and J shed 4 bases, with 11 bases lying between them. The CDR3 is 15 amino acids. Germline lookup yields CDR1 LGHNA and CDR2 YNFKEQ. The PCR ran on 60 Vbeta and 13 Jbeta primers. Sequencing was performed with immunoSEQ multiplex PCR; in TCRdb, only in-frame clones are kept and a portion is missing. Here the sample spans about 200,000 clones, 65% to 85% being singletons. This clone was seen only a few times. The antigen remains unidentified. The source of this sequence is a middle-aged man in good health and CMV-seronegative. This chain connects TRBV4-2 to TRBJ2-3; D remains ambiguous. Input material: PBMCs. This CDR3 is CASSQDWQAPDTQYF. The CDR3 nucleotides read TGTGCCAGCAGCCAAGATTGGCAGGCCCCAGATACGCAGTATTTT.